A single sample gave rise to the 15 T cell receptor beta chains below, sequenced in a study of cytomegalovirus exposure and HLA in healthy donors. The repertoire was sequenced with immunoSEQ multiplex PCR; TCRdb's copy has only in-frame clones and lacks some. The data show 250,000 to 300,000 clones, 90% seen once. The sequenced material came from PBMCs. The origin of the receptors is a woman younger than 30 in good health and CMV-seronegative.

The CDR3 DNA reads as TGCGCCAGCAGCCAAGGACTGTTACAAGAGACCCAGTACTTC. This sequence encodes CASSQGLLQETQYF. The chain links TRBV4-1 to TRBJ2-5; D call uncertain. This CDR3 region has 14 residues. Per germline, CDR1 MGHRA and CDR2 YSYEKL. The ends were cut back, 1 base at V and 2 bases at J, with 8 bases in the middle.

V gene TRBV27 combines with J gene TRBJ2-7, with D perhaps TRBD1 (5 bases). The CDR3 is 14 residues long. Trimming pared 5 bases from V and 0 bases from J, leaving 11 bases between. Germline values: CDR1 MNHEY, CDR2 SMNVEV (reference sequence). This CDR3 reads CASSLVGPSYEQYF. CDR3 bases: TGTGCCAGCAGTCTAGTGGGGCCCTCCTACGAGCAGTACTTC.

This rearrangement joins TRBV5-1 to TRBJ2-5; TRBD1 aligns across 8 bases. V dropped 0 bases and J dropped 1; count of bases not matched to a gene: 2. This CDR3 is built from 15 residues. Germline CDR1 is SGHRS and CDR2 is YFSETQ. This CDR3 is CASSLVGQGQETQYF. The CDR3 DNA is TGCGCCAGCAGCTTGGTTGGACAGGGCCAAGAGACCCAGTACTTC.

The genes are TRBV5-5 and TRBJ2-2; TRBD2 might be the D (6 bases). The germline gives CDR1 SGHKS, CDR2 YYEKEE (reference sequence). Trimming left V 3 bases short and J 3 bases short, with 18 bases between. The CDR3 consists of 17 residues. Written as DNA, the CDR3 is TGTGCCAGCAGCTCCCCTGACCGGGGGATAGACACCGGGGAGCTGTTTTTT. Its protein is CASSSPDRGIDTGELFF.

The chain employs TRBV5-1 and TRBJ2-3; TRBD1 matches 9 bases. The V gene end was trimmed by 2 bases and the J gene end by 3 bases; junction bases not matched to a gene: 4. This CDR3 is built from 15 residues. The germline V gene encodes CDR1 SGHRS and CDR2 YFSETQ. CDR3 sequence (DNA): TGCGCCAGCAGCTTACCGGGACAGGGTACAGATACGCAGTATTTT. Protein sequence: CASSLPGQGTDTQYF.

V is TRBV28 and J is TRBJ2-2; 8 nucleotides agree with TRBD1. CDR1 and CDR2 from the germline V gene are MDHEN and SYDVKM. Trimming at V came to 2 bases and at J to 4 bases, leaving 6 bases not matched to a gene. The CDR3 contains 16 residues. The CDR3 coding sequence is TGTGCCAGCAGTTTAGGCGGACAGGGCCGCACCGGGGAGCTGTTTTTT. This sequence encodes CASSLGGQGRTGELFF.

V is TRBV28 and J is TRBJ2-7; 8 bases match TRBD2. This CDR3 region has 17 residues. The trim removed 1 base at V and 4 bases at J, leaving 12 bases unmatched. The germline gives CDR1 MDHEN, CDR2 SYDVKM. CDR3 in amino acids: CASSLLLAGPSTYEQYF. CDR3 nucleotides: TGTGCCAGCAGTTTATTATTAGCGGGGCCATCTACTTACGAGCAGTACTTC.

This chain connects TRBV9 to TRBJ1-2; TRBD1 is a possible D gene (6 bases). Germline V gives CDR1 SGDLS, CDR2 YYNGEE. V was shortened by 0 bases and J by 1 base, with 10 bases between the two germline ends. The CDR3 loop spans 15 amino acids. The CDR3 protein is CASSVARGNNYGYTF. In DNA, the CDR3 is TGTGCCAGCAGCGTAGCGAGGGGGAATAACTATGGCTACACCTTC.

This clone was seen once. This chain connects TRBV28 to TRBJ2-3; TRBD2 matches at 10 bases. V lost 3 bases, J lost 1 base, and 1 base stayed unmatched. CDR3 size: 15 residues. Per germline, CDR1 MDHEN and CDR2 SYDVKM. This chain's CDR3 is CASSLSGGGTDTQYF. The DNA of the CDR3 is TGTGCCAGCAGTTTGAGCGGGGGGGGCACAGATACGCAGTATTTT.

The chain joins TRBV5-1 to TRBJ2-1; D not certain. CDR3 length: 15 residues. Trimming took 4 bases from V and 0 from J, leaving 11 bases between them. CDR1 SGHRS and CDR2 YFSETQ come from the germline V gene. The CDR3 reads CASSEDSSSYNEQFF. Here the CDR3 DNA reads TGCGCCAGCAGCGAAGACTCGAGCTCCTACAATGAGCAGTTCTTC.

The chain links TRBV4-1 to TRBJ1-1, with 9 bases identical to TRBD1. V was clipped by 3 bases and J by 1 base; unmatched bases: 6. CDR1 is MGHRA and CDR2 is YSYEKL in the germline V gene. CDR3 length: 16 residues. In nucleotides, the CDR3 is TGCGCCAGCAGCCATATTTCGGGACAGGGGAACACTGAAGCTTTCTTT. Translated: CASSHISGQGNTEAFF.

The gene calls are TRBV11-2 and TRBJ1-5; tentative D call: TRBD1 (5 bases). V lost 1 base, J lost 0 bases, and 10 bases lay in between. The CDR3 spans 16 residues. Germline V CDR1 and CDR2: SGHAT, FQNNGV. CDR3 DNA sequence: TGTGCCAGCAGCTTAGGTTGGGGCTATAGCAATCAGCCCCAGCATTTT. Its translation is CASSLGWGYSNQPQHF.

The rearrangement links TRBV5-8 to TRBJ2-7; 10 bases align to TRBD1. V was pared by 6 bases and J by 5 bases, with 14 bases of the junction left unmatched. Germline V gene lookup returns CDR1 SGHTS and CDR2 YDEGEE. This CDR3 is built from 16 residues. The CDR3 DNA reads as TGTGCCAGCACCTTTTTTGGGACAGGGGTGGATGACGAGCAGTACTTC. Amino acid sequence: CASTFFGTGVDDEQYF.

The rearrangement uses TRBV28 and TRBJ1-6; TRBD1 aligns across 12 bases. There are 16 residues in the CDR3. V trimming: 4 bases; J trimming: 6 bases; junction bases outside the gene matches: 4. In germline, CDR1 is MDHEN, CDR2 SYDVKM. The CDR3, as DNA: TGTGCCAGCAGTTCGGGACAGGGGGCTTCTAATTCACCCCTCCACTTT. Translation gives CASSSGQGASNSPLHF.

The CDR3 reads CASSPVGGHSGNTIYF. For the CDR3, the DNA is TGTGCCAGCAGCCCAGTCGGAGGGCACTCTGGAAACACCATATATTTT. The gene calls are TRBV11-2 and TRBJ1-3, with no clear D. Germline V gene sequence: CDR1 SGHAT, CDR2 FQNNGV. The CDR3 is 16 residues long. V was cut by 5 bases and J by 0 bases, with 14 bases left in between.